A selection of T cell receptor beta chains follows, all from one sample in a study of ipilimumab plus nivolumab after autologous stem cell transplantation. The data were produced by immunoSEQ multiplex PCR, yet TCRdb's version contains in-frame clones alone and is incomplete. The sample holds about 43,000 clones, approximately 90% seen once. The specimen was PBMCs, collected in a trial of ipilimumab plus nivolumab as post-transplant consolidation. These receptors all come from a male donor with multiple myeloma. The CDR3 runs from the conserved cysteine through the conserved F or W. Each record gives: clone size, D gene, J gene, V gene, CDR3 protein, CDR3 DNA. The D gene is left open where the match is weak. Only some rows state a clone size, as once, few, many or a class for expanded clones.

clone_size: .
d_call: .
j_call: TRBJ1-4
v_call: TRBV10-1
cdr3_aa: CASSDMDDMDGEEKLFF
cdr3_nt: TGCGCCAGCAGTGACATGGATGATATGGATGGGGAGGAAAAACTGTTTTTT

clone_size: .
d_call: .
j_call: TRBJ1-5
v_call: TRBV6-6
cdr3_aa: CASSYRGNQPQHF
cdr3_nt: TGTGCCAGCAGTTACCGAGGAAATCAGCCCCAGCATTTT

clone_size: .
d_call: .
j_call: TRBJ2-1
v_call: TRBV7-9
cdr3_aa: CASSLSLAYNEQFF
cdr3_nt: TGTGCCAGCAGCTTAAGTCTAGCGTACAATGAGCAGTTCTTC

clone_size: .
d_call: TRBD1
j_call: TRBJ1-2
v_call: TRBV7-9
cdr3_aa: CASNRLTGDYGYTF
cdr3_nt: TGTGCCAGCAACCGATTGACAGGGGACTATGGCTACACCTTC

clone_size: .
d_call: .
j_call: TRBJ1-2
v_call: TRBV25-1
cdr3_aa: CASSEAHGYTF
cdr3_nt: TGTGCCAGCAGTGAAGCACATGGCTACACCTTC

clone_size: .
d_call: .
j_call: TRBJ1-4
v_call: TRBV18
cdr3_aa: CASSPRGSDEKLFF
cdr3_nt: TGTGCCAGCTCACCCCGTGGCTCGGATGAAAAACTGTTTTTT

clone_size: .
d_call: TRBD1
j_call: TRBJ2-2
v_call: TRBV6-6
cdr3_aa: CASSSGQGHTGELFF
cdr3_nt: TGTGCCAGCAGTTCCGGACAGGGACACACCGGGGAGCTGTTTTTT

clone_size: .
d_call: .
j_call: TRBJ2-1
v_call: TRBV5-1
cdr3_aa: CASSLGLQGRNEQFF
cdr3_nt: TGCGCCAGCAGCTTGGGGTTACAGGGTAGGAATGAGCAGTTCTTC

clone_size: .
d_call: .
j_call: TRBJ1-2
v_call: TRBV9
cdr3_aa: CASSVASANYGYTF
cdr3_nt: TGTGCCAGCAGCGTAGCTTCTGCTAACTATGGCTACACCTTC

clone_size: .
d_call: .
j_call: TRBJ2-3
v_call: TRBV4-1
cdr3_aa: CATNPDQGSADTQYF
cdr3_nt: TGCGCCACCAACCCGGATCAGGGAAGCGCAGATACGCAGTATTTT

clone_size: .
d_call: .
j_call: TRBJ2-3
v_call: TRBV5-1
cdr3_aa: CASTPGATDTQYF
cdr3_nt: TGCGCCAGCACCCCGGGGGCAACAGATACGCAGTATTTT

clone_size: once
d_call: TRBD1
j_call: TRBJ1-1
v_call: TRBV5-1
cdr3_aa: CASSSGQGAGTEAFF
cdr3_nt: TGCGCCAGCAGCAGCGGACAGGGGGCGGGCACTGAAGCTTTCTTT